Following are 21 T cell receptor beta chains from one sample sequenced in a study of OX40 agonist ivuxolimab in advanced cancers. Generated by immunoSEQ multiplex PCR, the TCRdb table keeps only in-frame clones and is missing some. The sample holds approximately 89,000 clones, about 91% seen once. The sequences come from CD4+ or CD8+ T cells sorted from blood, collected in a trial of the OX40 agonist ivuxolimab. The source is an adult with an advanced solid tumor such as melanoma, head and neck, liver or kidney cancer.

J is TRBJ2-1 and V is TRBV5-1; 7 bases are shared with TRBD2. CDR1 and CDR2 (germline): SGHRS, YFSETQ. Unmatched junction bases numbered 10, after V lost 0 bases and J lost 7 bases. The CDR3 spans 16 residues. CDR3 DNA: TGCGCCAGCAGCTTGGCCCCCAGCGGGACTGGAAATGAGCAGTTCTTC. Translated: CASSLAPSGTGNEQFF.

The chain couples TRBV10-3 to TRBJ2-7; 9 positions match TRBD2. J was trimmed by 0 bases and V by 5 bases; bases with no gene match: 2. Germline V lookup: CDR1 ENHRY, CDR2 SYGVKD. The CDR3 contains 14 residues. The CDR3 DNA reads as TGTGCCATCAGTCGGACTAGCGACTCCTACGAGCAGTACTTC. This encodes CAISRTSDSYEQYF.

The rearrangement uses TRBV6-4 and TRBJ2-3, with a weak D call TRBD2 (5 bases). The CDR3 covers 13 residues. With 6 bases removed from V and 6 bases from J, the gap between germline ends came to 13 bases. Germline loops: CDR1 MRHNA, CDR2 SNTAGT. As DNA, the CDR3 is TGTGCCAGCAGCCCCACGAGGGCGGATACGCAGTATTTT. Protein sequence: CASSPTRADTQYF.

V is TRBV28 and J is TRBJ2-2, with 8 bases matching TRBD1. CDR3 length equals 19 residues. After removal of 2 bases from V and 2 bases from J, the junction contained 13 bases not matched to a gene. CDR1 and CDR2 (germline): MDHEN, SYDVKM. CDR3 in amino acids: CASSLGGWTGSRNTGELFF. The DNA for the CDR3 is TGTGCCAGCAGTTTAGGGGGGTGGACAGGGAGCAGAAACACCGGGGAGCTGTTTTTT.

This chain links TRBV5-4 with TRBJ2-7; D might be TRBD2 (5 bases). Germline CDR1 reads SGHNT; CDR2 reads YYREEE (reference sequence). The CDR3 totals 16 residues. V was trimmed by 3 bases and J by 4 bases, leaving 20 bases between them. The CDR3: CASSWEKTWGSYEQYF. The CDR3 nucleotides are TGTGCCAGCAGCTGGGAGAAGACTTGGGGTTCTTACGAGCAGTACTTC. The whole variable domain, filled in from reference TRBV5-4 and TRBJ2-7, reads ETGVTQSPTHLIKTRGQQVTLRCSSQSGHNTVSWYQQALGQGPQFIFQYYREEENGRGNFPPRFSGLQFPNYSSELNVNALELDDSALYLCASSWEKTWGSYEQYFGPGTRLTVT.

The chain uses TRBV18 and TRBJ2-7; no clear D gene. This CDR3 is built from 13 residues. Germline loops: CDR1 KGHSH, CDR2 LQKENI. Between the trimmed V and J ends, which lost 0 bases and 5 bases, there was a span of 8 bases. This chain's CDR3 is CASSPPGIHEQYF. CDR3 coding DNA: TGTGCCAGCTCACCACCGGGGATCCACGAGCAGTACTTC.

The sample holds one count of this clone. The chain has TRBV6-1 and TRBJ2-5; D ambiguous. Germline values: CDR1 MNHNS, CDR2 SASEGT. The length of the CDR3 is 13 residues. The ends were cut back, 8 bases at V and 5 bases at J, with 15 bases in the middle. DNA of the CDR3: TGTGCCAGCCTGTTCGACGGCCTGGAGACCCAGTACTTC. Translating it yields CASLFDGLETQYF.

The gene calls are TRBV5-1 and TRBJ2-1; D is possibly TRBD2 (6 bases). This CDR3 is built from 14 residues. Germline loops: CDR1 SGHRS, CDR2 YFSETQ. V gave up 0 bases and J gave up 7 bases, with 11 bases separating them. The CDR3 DNA reads TGCGCCAGCAGCTTGGAGAGCGGGTTGAATGAGCAGTTCTTC. Amino acids: CASSLESGLNEQFF.

The chain recombines TRBV4-2 with TRBJ1-1, with D possibly being TRBD1 (6 bases). Looked up from germline, CDR1 is LGHNA and CDR2 is YNFKEQ. The CDR3 has 16 amino acids. Trimming pared 0 bases from V and 3 bases from J, leaving 14 bases between. CDR3 sequence: CASSQDSGGWYTEAFF. The DNA of the CDR3 is TGTGCCAGCAGCCAAGATAGTGGGGGCTGGTACACTGAAGCTTTCTTT.

V gene TRBV7-9 combines with J gene TRBJ1-2, with 7 bases that match TRBD1. V was pared by 1 base and J by 5 bases, with 7 bases of the junction left unmatched. In germline, CDR1 is SEHNR, CDR2 FQNEAQ (reference sequence). The CDR3 spans 15 residues. CDR3 in amino acids: CASSLGGTATYGYTF. The CDR3 DNA sequence: TGTGCCAGCAGCTTAGGGGGGACAGCTACTTATGGCTACACCTTC.

The chain joins TRBV28 to TRBJ2-4; TRBD1 might be the D (5 bases). The CDR3 is 17 residues long. CDR1 and CDR2 (germline): MDHEN, SYDVKM. Trimming removed 5 bases from V and 0 bases from J, with 17 bases in between. CDR3 DNA: TGTGCCAGCAGTCAAAGGGGCAGATCCGTAGCCAAAAACATTCAGTACTTC. Its translation: CASSQRGRSVAKNIQYF.

The V and J genes are TRBV28 and TRBJ1-4, with D uncertain. CDR1 is MDHEN, CDR2 SYDVKM, per germline. The CDR3 runs to 16 residues. Trimming cost V 6 bases and J 5 bases, with 19 bases left between them. CDR3 coding DNA: TGTGCCAGCAGGATATTACGGGCGGGATTAAATGAAAAACTGTTTTTT. This sequence encodes CASRILRAGLNEKLFF. The variable domain in full, completed from reference TRBV28 and TRBJ1-4, reads DVKVTQSSRYLVKRTGEKVFLECVQDMDHENMFWYRQDPGLGLRLIYFSYDVKMKEKGDIPEGYSVSREKKERFSLILESASTNQTSMYLCASRILRAGLNEKLFFGSGTQLSVL.

The gene calls are TRBV7-8 and TRBJ2-7; tentatively, D is TRBD1 or TRBD2 (5 bases each). Trimming took 0 bases from V and 2 from J, leaving 14 bases between them. Germline loops: CDR1 SGHVS, CDR2 FQNEAQ. This CDR3 comprises 16 residues. For the CDR3, the DNA is TGTGCCAGCAGCTTAGCTGGTGGGACGTCCACCTACGAGCAGTACTTC. Translated, it gives CASSLAGGTSTYEQYF.

This chain connects TRBV5-1 to TRBJ1-1; weak D call: TRBD1 (6 bases). This CDR3 is built from 13 residues. The ends were cut back, 6 bases at V and 8 bases at J, with 17 bases in the middle. Germline V gives CDR1 SGHRS, CDR2 YFSETQ. CDR3 in DNA: TGCGCCAGCACTCTAGGGGACAAGGCCGAAGCTTTCTTT. Translation: CASTLGDKAEAFF.

J is TRBJ1-4 and V is TRBV6-5; D is unresolved. The length of the CDR3 is 13 residues. V was shortened by 5 bases and J by 8 bases, with 12 bases between the two germline ends. Looked up from germline, CDR1 is MNHEY and CDR2 is SVGAGI. CDR3 DNA: TGTGCCAGCAGTGTGACGGTGAAGGAAAAACTGTTTTTT. Its protein product is CASSVTVKEKLFF.

The rearrangement joins TRBV27 to TRBJ2-1; D possibly corresponds to TRBD1 (5 bases). Germline CDR1 is MNHEY and CDR2 is SMNVEV (reference sequence). There are 15 residues in the CDR3. V gave up 3 bases and J gave up 5 bases, with 14 bases separating them. CDR3 sequence (DNA): TGTGCCAGCAGTTTTGACAGACGCTTGGACAATGAGCAGTTCTTC. It yields the protein CASSFDRRLDNEQFF.

This clone was counted once. The chain has TRBV9 and TRBJ2-6; D unclear. V lost 0 bases and J lost 0, with 7 bases in between. Germline loops: CDR1 SGDLS, CDR2 YYNGEE. The CDR3 sequence is 16 residues long. CDR3 residues: CASSVGNPSGANVLTF. The CDR3 DNA reads as TGTGCCAGCAGCGTAGGAAACCCCTCTGGGGCCAACGTCCTGACTTTC. Complete variable domain (other parts from reference TRBV9 and TRBJ2-6): DSGVTQTPKHLITATGQRVTLRCSPRSGDLSVYWYQQSLDQGLQFLIQYYNGEERAKGNILERFSAQQFPDLHSELNLSSLELGDSALYFCASSVGNPSGANVLTFGAGSRLTVL.

The gene calls are TRBV9 and TRBJ2-2; the D is unclear. Germline V CDR1 and CDR2: SGDLS, YYNGEE. Between the trimmed V and J ends, which lost 3 bases and 6 bases, there was a span of 9 bases. The CDR3 extends over 13 amino acids. CDR3 coding DNA: TGTGCCAGCAGCGAATTTGGCCCCGGGGAGCTGTTTTTT. Protein: CASSEFGPGELFF.

The chain has TRBV27 and TRBJ2-5; TRBD2 might be the D (6 bases). Per the germline V gene, CDR1 is MNHEY and CDR2 is SMNVEV (reference sequence). Trimming took 3 bases from V and 5 from J, leaving 16 bases between them. The CDR3 covers 15 residues. The CDR3 sequence: CASSLRPGERETQYF. The DNA for the CDR3 is TGTGCCAGCAGTTTGAGGCCGGGAGAGAGGGAGACCCAGTACTTC.

The chain couples TRBV4-1 to TRBJ2-7; TRBD2 might be the D (6 bases). CDR1 and CDR2 from the germline V gene are MGHRA and YSYEKL. Trimming pared 0 bases from V and 3 bases from J, leaving 12 bases between. The CDR3 is made up of 15 amino acids. Here the CDR3 reads CASSQDWRAGYEQYF. Written as DNA, the CDR3 is TGCGCCAGCAGCCAAGACTGGAGGGCCGGCTACGAGCAGTACTTC.

The chain joins TRBV28 to TRBJ2-7, with D tentatively TRBD2 (6 bases). The CDR3 contains 12 residues. Between the trimmed V and J ends, which lost 2 bases and 9 bases, there was a span of 11 bases. The V gene's germline CDR1 is MDHEN and CDR2 SYDVKM. CDR3: CASSLAGQGQYF. The CDR3 nucleotides are TGTGCCAGCAGTTTAGCGGGGCAGGGGCAGTACTTC.